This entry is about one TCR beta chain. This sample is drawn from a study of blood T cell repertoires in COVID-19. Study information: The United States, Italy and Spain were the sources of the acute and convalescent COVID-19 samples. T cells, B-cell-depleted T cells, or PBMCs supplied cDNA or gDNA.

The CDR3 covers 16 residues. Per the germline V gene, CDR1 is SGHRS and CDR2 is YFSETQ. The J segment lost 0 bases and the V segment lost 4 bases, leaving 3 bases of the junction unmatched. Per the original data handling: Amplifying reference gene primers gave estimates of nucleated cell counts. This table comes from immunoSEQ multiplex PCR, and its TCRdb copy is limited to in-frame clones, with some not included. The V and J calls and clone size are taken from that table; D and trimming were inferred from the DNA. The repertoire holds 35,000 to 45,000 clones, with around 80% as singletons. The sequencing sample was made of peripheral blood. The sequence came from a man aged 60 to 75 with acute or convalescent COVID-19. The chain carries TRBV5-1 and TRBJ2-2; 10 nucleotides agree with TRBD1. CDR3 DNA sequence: TGCGCCAGCAGCCCGGGGACAGGGGCGAACACCGGGGAGCTGTTTTTT. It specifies CASSPGTGANTGELFF.